These 13 T cell receptor beta chains share one sample of origin, sequenced in a study of Ad26.COV2.S vaccination and SARS-CoV-2 variants. Treatment of the sample: around 19 received Ad26.COV2.S at low or high dose, single or two shots; 5 received placebo; per-sample allocation not given. Samples were taken on day 63 after the first vaccine or placebo injection. The method was immunoSEQ multiplex PCR; TCRdb's version includes in-frame clones alone and lacks a portion of them. The sample includes hundreds of thousands of clones, roughly nine tenths of them seen just once. Sequenced material: peripheral blood, taken in a trial of Ad26.COV2.S vaccine versus placebo. Receptor source: a person between 18 and 59 years old who received the Ad26.COV2.S COVID-19 vaccine or a placebo.

The chain has TRBV18 and TRBJ2-1, with TRBD1 identical over 10 bases. Losses at the gene ends were 0 bases for V and 6 bases for J; bases not matched to a gene: 5. Germline V gene sequence: CDR1 KGHSH, CDR2 LQKENI. This CDR3 region has 16 residues. In DNA, the CDR3 is TGTGCCAGCTCACCACCGGGACAGGGGACCGGCAATGAGCAGTTCTTC. Its protein product is CASSPPGQGTGNEQFF.

The DNA of the CDR3 is TGTGCCAGCAGGCCGGACGGTACCTACGAGCAGTACTTC. This encodes CASRPDGTYEQYF. This rearrangement joins TRBV12-3 or TRBV12-4 to TRBJ2-7; D uncertain. V was pared by 6 bases and J by 2 bases, with 11 bases between. The CDR3 consists of 13 residues.

This chain links TRBV6-6 with TRBJ1-2, with D possibly matching TRBD1 (6 bases). The length of the CDR3 is 14 residues. Germline CDR1 is MNHNY and CDR2 is SVGAGI (reference sequence). V dropped 8 bases and J dropped 2 bases, with 15 bases sitting between them. This CDR3 reads CASRGDTTNYGYTF. The DNA for the CDR3 is TGTGCCAGCCGCGGGGACACGACCAACTATGGCTACACCTTC.

The chain joins TRBV30 to TRBJ1-5; D remains ambiguous. V gave up 2 bases and J gave up 5 bases, with 7 bases separating them. This CDR3 comprises 12 residues. Germline V gene lookup returns CDR1 GTSNPN and CDR2 SVGIG (reference sequence). The CDR3 DNA reads as TGTGCCTGGAGTATGATGGATCAGCCCCAGCATTTT. Protein sequence: CAWSMMDQPQHF.

There are a few counts of this clone. The rearrangement links TRBV5-1 to TRBJ2-3; 8 nucleotides align to TRBD2. V lost 4 bases and J lost 3; bases outside the gene matches: 4. Germline V lookup: CDR1 SGHRS, CDR2 YFSETQ. The CDR3 contains 14 residues. This CDR3 is CASSRGLETDTQYF. The CDR3 DNA is TGCGCCAGCAGCCGGGGACTAGAGACAGATACGCAGTATTTT.

CDR3 nucleotides: TGCGCCAGCAGCGGGTTAGCGGGAGGAAGCTCCTACGAGCAGTACTTC. The encoded protein is CASSGLAGGSSYEQYF. The rearrangement links TRBV5-1 to TRBJ2-7; 10 bases agree with TRBD2. Germline trimming cut 4 bases from V and 0 bases from J; bases unmatched to any gene: 7. In germline, CDR1 is SGHRS, CDR2 YFSETQ. The CDR3 is 16 amino acids.

This clone has just one count. The chain combines TRBV19 with TRBJ2-2; D possibly matches TRBD1 or TRBD2 (5 bases each). V lost 6 bases and J 4 bases, leaving 12 bases between the germline ends. Germline V gene sequence: CDR1 LNHDA, CDR2 SQIVND (reference sequence). The CDR3 consists of 14 residues. The CDR3, as DNA: TGTGCCAGTAGCGTAGTTGGGGGCACCGGGGAGCTGTTTTTT. Protein product: CASSVVGGTGELFF.

The chain joins TRBV5-1 to TRBJ2-7; possible D gene TRBD1, 5 bases. The CDR3 extends over 16 amino acids. In germline, CDR1 is SGHRS, CDR2 YFSETQ. Trimming stripped 2 bases from V and 4 bases from J, with 19 bases between. The CDR3 loop is CASSLYSAGLGYEQYF. The CDR3 DNA reads as TGCGCCAGCAGCTTATATTCCGCAGGGTTGGGGTACGAGCAGTACTTC.

The chain recombines TRBV13 with TRBJ2-7; the D is unclear. This CDR3 region has 13 residues. Germline V gene data show CDR1 as PRHDT and CDR2 as FYEKMQ (reference sequence). Trimming stripped 5 bases from V and 0 bases from J, with 8 bases between. CDR3 protein: CASSLRSSYEQYF. CDR3 sequence (DNA): TGTGCCAGCAGCCTTAGAAGCTCCTACGAGCAGTACTTC. The whole variable domain, filled in from reference TRBV13 and TRBJ2-7, reads AAGVIQSPRHLIKEKRETATLKCYPIPRHDTVYWYQQGPGQDPQFLISFYEKMQSDKGSIPDRFSAQQFSDYHSELNMSSLELGDSALYFCASSLRSSYEQYFGPGTRLTVT.

This chain uses TRBV11-1 with TRBJ2-4; unclear D gene. The length of the CDR3 is 15 residues. The V gene lost 5 bases and the J gene lost 0 bases, with 11 bases spanning the gap. Germline V lookup: CDR1 SGHAT, CDR2 FQDESV (reference sequence). The CDR3 here is CASSPDLLAKNIQYF. The CDR3 DNA follows: TGTGCCAGCAGCCCGGACCTCTTAGCCAAAAACATTCAGTACTTC.

This clone was detected only a few times. V gene TRBV19 combines with J gene TRBJ1-6; D gene uncertain. Trimming stripped 6 bases from V and 1 base from J, with 7 bases between. This CDR3 region has 14 residues. The V gene's germline CDR1 is LNHDA and CDR2 SQIVND (reference sequence). The CDR3 is CASRPLSYNSPLHF. For the CDR3, the DNA is TGTGCCAGTAGGCCCCTGTCCTATAATTCACCCCTCCACTTT.

This clone showed up just a few times. The chain is built from TRBV6-2 or TRBV6-3 and TRBJ1-2; D is possibly TRBD1 (5 bases). The V gene lost 6 bases and the J gene lost 5 bases, with 13 bases spanning the gap. Germline V gene data show CDR1 as MNHEY and CDR2 as SVGEGT. The CDR3 totals 13 residues. CDR3 nucleotide sequence: TGTGCCAGCAGCAGACAGCTTGGGTATGGCTACACCTTC. Translation: CASSRQLGYGYTF.

The chain is built from TRBV7-9 and TRBJ1-1, with D uncertain. CDR3 length: 14 amino acids. V was trimmed by 7 bases and J by 5 bases, leaving 17 bases between them. The germline V gene encodes CDR1 SEHNR and CDR2 FQNEAQ (reference sequence). The CDR3 is CASTELAASTEAFF. Written as DNA, the CDR3 is TGTGCCAGCACCGAGTTGGCGGCGAGTACTGAAGCTTTCTTT.